These T cell receptor beta chains were read from a single sample in a study of early T cells in non-severe SARS-CoV-2 infection. Using its own MiXCR run on the 5' RACE reads, TCRdb lists one record per CDR3 protein. The table lists 35,000 to 40,000 distinct CDR3 sequences, roughly 5.9% of them singletons, with roughly 25% in the top ten. The sequencing input was whole blood. The receptor set was obtained from an adult who was a healthcare worker with PCR-confirmed SARS-CoV-2 infection or an uninfected control (not recorded which). CDR3s include the opening cysteine and the closing phenylalanine or tryptophan. D genes are given only for firm matches. Where a row states a size, it is once, few, many or the class of an expanded clone; other rows omit it.

v_gene	d_gene	abundance	j_gene	CDR3aa	CDR3nt
TRBV7-2	.	.	TRBJ2-1	CASSSDWTYNEQFF	TGTGCCAGCAGCTCCGATTGGACCTACAATGAGCAGTTCTTC
TRBV20-1	TRBD1	many	TRBJ1-5	CSAPTGAEQPQHF	TGCAGTGCTCCGACAGGGGCGGAGCAGCCCCAGCATTTT
TRBV7-8	TRBD1	many	TRBJ2-5	CASSSWTGGEETQYF	TGTGCCAGCAGCTCATGGACAGGGGGAGAAGAGACCCAGTACTTC
TRBV27	TRBD1	few	TRBJ2-1	CASSSPRQGAYNEQFF	TGTGCCAGCAGTTCCCCCCGACAGGGGGCCTACAATGAGCAGTTCTTC
TRBV18	.	.	TRBJ1-5	CASSPMEGPQHF	TGTGCCAGCTCACCGATGGAGGGGCCCCAGCATTTT
TRBV18	TRBD1	many	TRBJ1-2	CASSPGQEGYTF	TGTGCCAGCTCACCGGGACAGGAGGGCTACACCTTC
TRBV4-2	TRBD2	many	TRBJ2-5	CASSPGGLAGGDQETQYF	TGTGCCAGCAGCCCAGGGGGACTAGCGGGGGGAGACCAAGAGACCCAGTACTTC
TRBV19	.	few	TRBJ2-3	CASSFRGSSDTQYF	TGTGCCAGTAGTTTTCGGGGCAGCTCAGATACGCAGTATTTT
TRBV5-5	.	many	TRBJ1-2	CASSLVGFGNYGYTF	TGTGCCAGCAGCTTGGTGGGGTTTGGTAACTATGGCTACACCTTC
TRBV5-1	.	many	TRBJ1-1	CASSLVVSVGTEAFF	TGCGCCAGCAGCTTGGTCGTCTCGGTGGGGACTGAAGCTTTCTTT
TRBV28	.	many	TRBJ1-1	CAYPPGWKVNTEAFF	TGTGCGTACCCCCCAGGGTGGAAGGTGAACACTGAAGCTTTCTTT
TRBV30	.	many	TRBJ2-1	CAWSDLYLYNEQFF	TGTGCCTGGAGCGACTTATACCTATACAATGAGCAGTTCTTC
TRBV20-1	.	many	TRBJ2-7	CSVLGLAGDEQYF	TGCAGCGTACTGGGACTGGCAGGCGACGAGCAGTACTTC
TRBV28	TRBD1	many	TRBJ1-1	CASSRSGNRGPEAFF	TGTGCCAGCAGTAGATCCGGGAACAGGGGCCCTGAAGCTTTCTTT
TRBV5-1	.	many	TRBJ2-5	CASSLRGEQETQYF	TGCGCCAGCAGCTTGAGAGGGGAGCAAGAGACCCAGTACTTC
TRBV9	TRBD1	many	TRBJ1-1	CASSPHRTGLTEAFF	TGTGCCAGCAGCCCCCATCGGACAGGGCTTACTGAAGCTTTCTTT
TRBV6-2/TRBV6-3	TRBD2	many	TRBJ2-7	CASSYPFRLAGGPLEEQYF	TGTGCCAGCAGTTACCCGTTCCGGCTAGCGGGAGGGCCCTTGGAGGAGCAGTACTTC
TRBV12-3/TRBV12-4	.	many	TRBJ2-5	CASSLERPHQETQYF	TGTGCCAGCAGTTTAGAAAGGCCACACCAAGAGACCCAGTACTTC
TRBV5-1	.	many	TRBJ2-3	CASSLPRAGGGDTQYF	TGCGCCAGCAGCTTGCCCCGAGCAGGGGGGGGAGATACGCAGTATTTT
TRBV29-1	TRBD1	few	TRBJ1-1	CSVVGTGRHTEAFF	TGCAGCGTTGTGGGGACAGGGAGGCACACTGAAGCTTTCTTT
TRBV29-1	TRBD2	many	TRBJ2-5	CSVEATSDTQETQYF	TGCAGCGTTGAAGCGACTAGCGACACCCAAGAGACCCAGTACTTC
TRBV5-1	.	.	TRBJ2-3	CASSLLPTDTQYF	TGCGCCAGCAGCTTGCTACCCACAGATACGCAGTATTTT
TRBV5-4	.	many	TRBJ2-5	CASSSTLVVQETQYF	TGTGCCAGCAGCTCAACCCTAGTGGTCCAAGAGACCCAGTACTTC
TRBV7-3	.	many	TRBJ1-2	CASSSVGGYGYTF	TGTGCCAGCAGCTCCGTGGGGGGCTATGGCTACACCTTC
TRBV29-1	.	many	TRBJ2-7	CSVEDLRGRHEQYF	TGCAGCGTTGAAGATCTTCGGGGGAGGCACGAGCAGTACTTC
TRBV30	.	few	TRBJ2-7	CAWSDGRLTYEQYF	TGTGCCTGGAGTGACGGACGGTTAACCTACGAGCAGTACTTC
TRBV20-1	TRBD1	.	TRBJ1-1	CSAIDGTGWAFF	TGCAGTGCTATCGACGGGACAGGGTGGGCTTTCTTT
TRBV7-2	.	few	TRBJ2-3	CASSLAIRADTQYF	TGTGCCAGCAGCTTAGCGATCAGAGCAGATACGCAGTATTTT
TRBV30	.	.	TRBJ2-7	CAWSRGAWEQYF	TGTGCCTGGAGCCGAGGGGCCTGGGAGCAGTACTTC
TRBV5-1	.	few	TRBJ2-1	CASTFYGTVNNEQFF	TGCGCCAGCACCTTTTACGGGACGGTCAACAATGAGCAGTTCTTC
TRBV18	.	few	TRBJ2-7	CASSLGGLGSEQYF	TGTGCCAGCTCTCTGGGTGGTTTAGGGTCCGAGCAGTACTTC
TRBV5-1	TRBD1	.	TRBJ2-1	CASSPGQGQMNEQFF	TGCGCCAGCAGCCCCGGACAGGGGCAGATGAATGAGCAGTTCTTC
TRBV30	TRBD2	.	TRBJ2-1	CAWSVMGLAGGPLF	TGTGCCTGGAGTGTTATGGGTCTAGCGGGAGGGCCCCTCTTC
TRBV5-4	TRBD2	many	TRBJ2-4	CASSVASGLAKNIQYF	TGTGCCAGCAGTGTTGCTAGCGGCTTAGCCAAAAACATTCAGTACTTC
TRBV29-1	.	many	TRBJ2-2	CSVGHRAYTGELFF	TGCAGCGTTGGGCACAGGGCCTACACCGGGGAGCTGTTTTTT
TRBV4-3	TRBD1	.	TRBJ1-2	CASSLDRGQGYTF	TGCGCCAGCAGCCTAGACAGGGGGCAAGGCTACACCTTC
TRBV18	TRBD2	many	TRBJ2-3	CASSFGTSGSSDTQYF	TGTGCCAGCTCTTTTGGGACTAGCGGGAGTTCGGATACGCAGTATTTT
TRBV11-2	TRBD2	.	TRBJ2-7	CASSLDLGLAGGPRRYEQYF	TGTGCCAGCAGCTTAGATTTGGGACTAGCGGGAGGGCCCCGGCGATACGAGCAGTACTTC
TRBV20-1	TRBD1	many	TRBJ1-2	CSARQTGGFYGYTF	TGCAGTGCTAGGCAGACAGGGGGCTTCTATGGCTACACCTTC
TRBV5-1	.	many	TRBJ2-1	CASSLALGYDEQFF	TGCGCCAGCAGCTTGGCTTTGGGTTATGATGAGCAGTTCTTC
TRBV7-2	.	few	TRBJ2-4	CASSLESADGNIQYF	TGTGCCAGCAGCTTAGAATCGGCGGACGGGAACATTCAGTACTTC
TRBV9	TRBD1	many	TRBJ2-2	CASKGQGMELFF	TGTGCCAGCAAGGGACAGGGGATGGAGCTGTTTTTT
TRBV6-2/TRBV6-3	TRBD2	.	TRBJ2-5	CASRALSGASQNQETQYF	TGTGCCAGCAGAGCCCTTAGCGGGGCCTCCCAAAACCAAGAGACCCAGTACTTC
TRBV28	.	many	TRBJ1-2	CASSLFGHQSYGYTF	TGTGCCAGCAGTTTATTCGGACACCAATCCTATGGCTACACCTTC
TRBV27	.	many	TRBJ2-1	CASSLGVNNEQFF	TGTGCCAGCAGTTTAGGGGTCAACAATGAGCAGTTCTTC
TRBV12-3/TRBV12-4	TRBD2	.	TRBJ2-1	CASSLGLADYNEQFF	TGTGCCAGCAGTTTAGGCCTAGCGGACTACAATGAGCAGTTCTTC
TRBV20-1	TRBD2	few	TRBJ2-3	CSASRSTSGRPDTQYF	TGCAGTGCCAGCAGGAGCACTAGCGGGAGACCAGATACGCAGTATTTT
TRBV6-5	.	many	TRBJ1-1	CASRSEGSPMNTEAFF	TGTGCCAGCAGGTCGGAGGGCTCGCCTATGAACACTGAAGCTTTCTTT
TRBV15	.	.	TRBJ2-5	CATSKFVTGTAGETQYF	TGTGCCACCAGCAAATTTGTAACCGGGACAGCGGGAGAGACCCAGTACTTC
TRBV7-2	.	few	TRBJ2-7	CASSLGGVGSYEQYF	TGTGCCAGCAGCTTAGGAGGGGTCGGCTCCTACGAGCAGTACTTC
TRBV4-1	.	many	TRBJ2-5	CASSQGGVLRETQYF	TGCGCCAGCAGCCAAGGAGGTGTACTTCGAGAGACCCAGTACTTC
TRBV7-8	.	many	TRBJ1-1	CASSFLPGQGGGEAFF	TGTGCCAGCAGCTTCCTACCGGGACAAGGAGGCGGTGAAGCTTTCTTT
TRBV6-6	.	.	TRBJ2-7	CASRLQGVGEQYF	TGTGCCAGCAGGCTACAGGGCGTGGGCGAGCAGTACTTC
TRBV18	.	many	TRBJ2-5	CASSPPGVSETQYF	TGTGCCAGCTCACCACCGGGGGTTAGTGAGACCCAGTACTTC
TRBV7-6	.	many	TRBJ1-2	CASSLAAGSGYTF	TGTGCCAGCAGCTTAGCGGCAGGGTCAGGCTACACCTTC
TRBV20-1	TRBD2	few	TRBJ2-1	CSARLAGGLSYNEQFF	TGCAGTGCTAGACTAGCGGGGGGATTGTCCTACAATGAGCAGTTCTTC
TRBV10-2	TRBD1	many	TRBJ2-1	CASSRDRGREQFF	TGCGCCAGCAGTCGGGACAGGGGTCGCGAGCAGTTCTTC
TRBV20-1	TRBD1	many	TRBJ2-1	CSARGGPGTGLTLF	TGCAGTGCTAGAGGAGGTCCAGGGACAGGTCTCACCCTCTTC
TRBV7-9	.	many	TRBJ2-1	CASSPSGGAGEQFF	TGTGCCAGCAGCCCCAGTGGGGGGGCAGGTGAGCAGTTCTTC